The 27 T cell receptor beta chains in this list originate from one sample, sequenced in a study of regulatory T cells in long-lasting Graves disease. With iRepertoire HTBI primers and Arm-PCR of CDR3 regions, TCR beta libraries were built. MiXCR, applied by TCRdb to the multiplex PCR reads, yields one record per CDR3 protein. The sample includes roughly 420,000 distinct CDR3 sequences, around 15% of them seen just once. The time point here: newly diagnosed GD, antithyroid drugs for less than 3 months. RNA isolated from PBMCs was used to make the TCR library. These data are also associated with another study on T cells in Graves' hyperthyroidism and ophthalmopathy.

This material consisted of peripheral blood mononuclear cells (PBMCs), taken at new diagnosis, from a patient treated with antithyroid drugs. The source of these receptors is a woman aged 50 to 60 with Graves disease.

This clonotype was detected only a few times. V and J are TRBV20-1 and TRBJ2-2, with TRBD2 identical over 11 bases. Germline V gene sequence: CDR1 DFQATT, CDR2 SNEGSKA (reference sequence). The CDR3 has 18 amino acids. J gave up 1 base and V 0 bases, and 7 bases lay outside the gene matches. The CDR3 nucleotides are TGCAGTGCTAGAGACATGGGGGGGACTAGCGGGAACACCGGGGAGCTGTTTTTT. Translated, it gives CSARDMGGTSGNTGELFF.

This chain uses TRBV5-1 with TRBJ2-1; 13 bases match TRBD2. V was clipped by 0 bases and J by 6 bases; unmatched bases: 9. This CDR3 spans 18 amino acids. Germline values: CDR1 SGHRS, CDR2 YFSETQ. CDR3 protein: CASSLALTSGRRGNEQFF. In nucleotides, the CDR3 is TGCGCCAGCAGCTTGGCCCTGACTAGCGGGAGGCGAGGCAATGAGCAGTTCTTC. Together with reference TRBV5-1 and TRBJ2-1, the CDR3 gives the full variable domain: KAGVTQTPRYLIKTRGQQVTLSCSPISGHRSVSWYQQTPGQGLQFLFEYFSETQRNKGNFPGRFSGRQFSNSRSEMNVSTLELGDSALYLCASSLALTSGRRGNEQFFGPGTRLTVL.

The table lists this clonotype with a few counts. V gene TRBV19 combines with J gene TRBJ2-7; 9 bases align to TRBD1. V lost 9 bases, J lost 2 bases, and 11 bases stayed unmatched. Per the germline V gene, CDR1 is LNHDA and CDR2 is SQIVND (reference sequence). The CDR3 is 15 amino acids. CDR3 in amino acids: CARSPWTGVTYEQYF. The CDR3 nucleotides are TGTGCCAGATCCCCTTGGACAGGGGTAACCTACGAGCAGTACTTC.

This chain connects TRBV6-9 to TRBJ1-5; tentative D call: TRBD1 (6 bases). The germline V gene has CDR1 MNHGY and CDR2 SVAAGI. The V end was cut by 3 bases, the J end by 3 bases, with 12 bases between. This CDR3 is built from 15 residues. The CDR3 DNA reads TGTGCCAGCAGTTACGGGGGGGGGCTCAATCAGCCCCAGCATTTT. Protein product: CASSYGGGLNQPQHF.

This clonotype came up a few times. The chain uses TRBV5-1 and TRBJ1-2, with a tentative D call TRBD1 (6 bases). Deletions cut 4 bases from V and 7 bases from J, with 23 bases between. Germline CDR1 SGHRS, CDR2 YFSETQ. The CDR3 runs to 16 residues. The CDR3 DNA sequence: TGCGCCAGCAGCATCTCTCTTCAGGGGAGCGGGGCTGGCTACACCTTC. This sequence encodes CASSISLQGSGAGYTF. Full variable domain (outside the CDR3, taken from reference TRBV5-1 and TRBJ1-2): KAGVTQTPRYLIKTRGQQVTLSCSPISGHRSVSWYQQTPGQGLQFLFEYFSETQRNKGNFPGRFSGRQFSNSRSEMNVSTLELGDSALYLCASSISLQGSGAGYTFGSGTRLTVV.

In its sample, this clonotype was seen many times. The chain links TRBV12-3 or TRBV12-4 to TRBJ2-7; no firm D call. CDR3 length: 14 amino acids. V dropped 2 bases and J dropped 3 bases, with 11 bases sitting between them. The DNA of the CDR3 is TGTGCCAGCAGTTTATCCCCTGGGGACTACGAGCAGTACTTC. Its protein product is CASSLSPGDYEQYF.

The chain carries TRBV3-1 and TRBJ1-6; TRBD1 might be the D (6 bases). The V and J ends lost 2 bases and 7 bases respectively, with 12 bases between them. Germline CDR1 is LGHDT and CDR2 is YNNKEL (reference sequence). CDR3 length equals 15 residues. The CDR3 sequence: CASSQQGPPNSPLHF. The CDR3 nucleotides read TGTGCCAGCAGCCAACAGGGGCCCCCGAATTCACCCCTCCACTTT.

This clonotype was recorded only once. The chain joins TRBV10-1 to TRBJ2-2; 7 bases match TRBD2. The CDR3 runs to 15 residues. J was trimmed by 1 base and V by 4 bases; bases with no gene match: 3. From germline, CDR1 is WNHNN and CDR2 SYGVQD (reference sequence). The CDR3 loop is CASSALAGNTGELFF. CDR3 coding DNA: TGCGCCAGCAGTGCGTTAGCGGGGAACACCGGGGAGCTGTTTTTT.

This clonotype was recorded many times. The CDR3 DNA reads as TGCAGCGTTGAATTGACAGGGGGCCCCGGGGAGCTGTTTTTT. Its protein product is CSVELTGGPGELFF. The rearrangement links TRBV29-1 to TRBJ2-2; 10 bases fit TRBD1. Germline V gene sequence: CDR1 SQVTM, CDR2 ANQGSEA. V was pared by 2 bases and J by 6 bases, with 3 bases of the junction left unmatched. The CDR3 has 14 amino acids.

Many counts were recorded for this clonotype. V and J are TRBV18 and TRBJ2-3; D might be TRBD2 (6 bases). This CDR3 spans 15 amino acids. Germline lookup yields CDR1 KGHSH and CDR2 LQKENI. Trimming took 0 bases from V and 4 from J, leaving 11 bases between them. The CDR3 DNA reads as TGTGCCAGCTCACCACCGGCCGGGAGCGCAGATACGCAGTATTTT. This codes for CASSPPAGSADTQYF.

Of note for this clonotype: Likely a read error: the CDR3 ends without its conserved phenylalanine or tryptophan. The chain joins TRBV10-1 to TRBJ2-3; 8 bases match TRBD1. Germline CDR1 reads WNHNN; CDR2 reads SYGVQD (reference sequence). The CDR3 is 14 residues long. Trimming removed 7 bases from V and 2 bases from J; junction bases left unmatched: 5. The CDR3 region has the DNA TGCGCCAGCATGAGGACAGGGCCCACAGATACGCAGTATTCT. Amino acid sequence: CASMRTGPTDTQYS.

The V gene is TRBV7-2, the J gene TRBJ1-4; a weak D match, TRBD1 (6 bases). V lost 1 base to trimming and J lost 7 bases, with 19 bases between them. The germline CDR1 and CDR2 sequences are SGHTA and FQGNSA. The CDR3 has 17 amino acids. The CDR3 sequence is CASSLGGGPTQTEKLFF. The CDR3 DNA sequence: TGTGCCAGCAGCTTAGGAGGGGGTCCAACTCAGACTGAAAAACTGTTTTTT.

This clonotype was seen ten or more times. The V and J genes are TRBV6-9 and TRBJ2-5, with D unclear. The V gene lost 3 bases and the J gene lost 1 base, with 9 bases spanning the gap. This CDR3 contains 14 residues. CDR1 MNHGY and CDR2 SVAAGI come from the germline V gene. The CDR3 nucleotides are TGTGCCAGCAGTTACTCCCACCTCCAAGAGACCCAGTACTTC. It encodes CASSYSHLQETQYF.

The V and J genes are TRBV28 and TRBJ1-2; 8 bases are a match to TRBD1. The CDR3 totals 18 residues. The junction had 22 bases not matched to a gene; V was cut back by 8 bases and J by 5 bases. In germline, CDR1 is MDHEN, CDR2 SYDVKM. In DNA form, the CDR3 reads TGTGCCAGCCACGTCACGGCCTTGAGGACAGGGTCTAGGTATGGCTACACCTTC. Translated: CASHVTALRTGSRYGYTF.

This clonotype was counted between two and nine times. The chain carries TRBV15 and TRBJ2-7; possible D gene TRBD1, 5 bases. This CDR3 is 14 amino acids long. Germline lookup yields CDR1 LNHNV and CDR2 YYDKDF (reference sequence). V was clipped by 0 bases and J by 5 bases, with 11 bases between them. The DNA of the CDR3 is TGTGCCACCAGCAGAGATAGGGGTTCCCACGAGCAGTACTTC. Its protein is CATSRDRGSHEQYF.

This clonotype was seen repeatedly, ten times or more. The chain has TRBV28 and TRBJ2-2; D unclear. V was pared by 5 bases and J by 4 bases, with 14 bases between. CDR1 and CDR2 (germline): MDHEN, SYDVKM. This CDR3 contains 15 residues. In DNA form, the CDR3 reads TGTGCCAGCAGTCCCTTCCGGTGGGGCACCGGGGAGCTGTTTTTT. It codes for CASSPFRWGTGELFF.

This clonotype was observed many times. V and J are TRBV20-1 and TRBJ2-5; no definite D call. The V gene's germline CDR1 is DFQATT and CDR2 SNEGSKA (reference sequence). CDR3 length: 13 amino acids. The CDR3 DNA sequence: TGCAGCACGTGGGAAGTCGTCCAGAAAGCCCAGTACTTC. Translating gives CSTWEVVQKAQYF.

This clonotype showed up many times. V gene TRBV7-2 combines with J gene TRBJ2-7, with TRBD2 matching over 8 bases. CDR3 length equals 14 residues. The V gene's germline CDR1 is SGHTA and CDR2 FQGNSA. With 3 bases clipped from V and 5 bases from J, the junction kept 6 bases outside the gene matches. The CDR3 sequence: CASSFTGGRDEQYF. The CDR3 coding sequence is TGTGCCAGCAGCTTTACGGGAGGGAGGGACGAGCAGTACTTC. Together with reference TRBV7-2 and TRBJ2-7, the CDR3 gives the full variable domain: GAGVSQSPSNKVTEKGKDVELRCDPISGHTALYWYRQSLGQGLEFLIYFQGNSAPDKSGLPSDRFSAERTGGSVSTLTIQRTQQEDSAVYLCASSFTGGRDEQYFGPGTRLTVT.

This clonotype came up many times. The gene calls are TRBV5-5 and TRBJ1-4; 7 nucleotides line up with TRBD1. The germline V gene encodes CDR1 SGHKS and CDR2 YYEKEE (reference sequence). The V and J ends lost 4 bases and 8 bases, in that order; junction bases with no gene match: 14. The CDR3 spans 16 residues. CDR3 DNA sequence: TGTGCCAGCAGCCCGTATACAGGGGACCGCGGGGAAAAACTGTTTTTT. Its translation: CASSPYTGDRGEKLFF.

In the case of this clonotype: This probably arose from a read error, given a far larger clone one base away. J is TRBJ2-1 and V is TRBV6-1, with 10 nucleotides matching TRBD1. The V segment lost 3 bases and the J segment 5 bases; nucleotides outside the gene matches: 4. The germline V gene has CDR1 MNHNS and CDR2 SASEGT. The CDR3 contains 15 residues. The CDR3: CASSDRDRGHNEQFF. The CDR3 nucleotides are TGTGCCAGCAGTGACCGGGACAGGGGCCACAATGAGCAGTTCTTC.

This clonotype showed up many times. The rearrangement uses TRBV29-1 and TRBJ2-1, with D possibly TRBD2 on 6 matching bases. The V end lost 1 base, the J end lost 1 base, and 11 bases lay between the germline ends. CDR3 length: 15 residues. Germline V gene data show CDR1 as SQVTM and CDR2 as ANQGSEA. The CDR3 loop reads CSVEGLGGSYNEQFF. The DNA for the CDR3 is TGCAGCGTTGAAGGTTTGGGGGGTTCCTACAATGAGCAGTTCTTC.

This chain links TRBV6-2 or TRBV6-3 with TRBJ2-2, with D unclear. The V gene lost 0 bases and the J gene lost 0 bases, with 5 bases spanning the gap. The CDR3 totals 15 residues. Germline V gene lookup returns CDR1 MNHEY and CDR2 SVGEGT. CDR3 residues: CASSYSGPNTGELFF. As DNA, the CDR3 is TGTGCCAGCAGTTACTCGGGTCCGAACACCGGGGAGCTGTTTTTT.

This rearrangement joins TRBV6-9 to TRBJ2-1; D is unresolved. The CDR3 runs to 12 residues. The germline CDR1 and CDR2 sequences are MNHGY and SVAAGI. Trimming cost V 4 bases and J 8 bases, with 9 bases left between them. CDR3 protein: CASSSLSDEQFF. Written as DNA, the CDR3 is TGTGCCAGCAGTTCGTTGTCTGATGAGCAGTTCTTC.

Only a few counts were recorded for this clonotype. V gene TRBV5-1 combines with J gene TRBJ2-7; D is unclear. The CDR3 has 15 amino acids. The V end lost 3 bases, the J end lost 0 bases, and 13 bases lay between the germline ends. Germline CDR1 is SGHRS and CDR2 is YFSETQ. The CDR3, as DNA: TGCGCCAGCAGCTCTGACTTGACCCGCTCCTACGAGCAGTACTTC. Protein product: CASSSDLTRSYEQYF.

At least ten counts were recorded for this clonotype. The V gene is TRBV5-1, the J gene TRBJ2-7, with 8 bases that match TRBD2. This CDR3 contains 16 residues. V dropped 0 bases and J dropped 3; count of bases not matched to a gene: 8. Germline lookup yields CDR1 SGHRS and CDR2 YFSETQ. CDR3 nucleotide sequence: TGCGCCAGCAGCTTGGAGGGGACTAGTTCTTACTACGAGCAGTACTTC. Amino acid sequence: CASSLEGTSSYYEQYF.

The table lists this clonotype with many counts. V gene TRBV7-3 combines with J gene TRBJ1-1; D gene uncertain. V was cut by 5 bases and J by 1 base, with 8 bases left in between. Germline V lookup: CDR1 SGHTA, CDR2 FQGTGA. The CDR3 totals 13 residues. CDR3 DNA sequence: TGTGCCAGCAGCCGTAAATCGAACACTGAAGCTTTCTTT. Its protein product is CASSRKSNTEAFF.

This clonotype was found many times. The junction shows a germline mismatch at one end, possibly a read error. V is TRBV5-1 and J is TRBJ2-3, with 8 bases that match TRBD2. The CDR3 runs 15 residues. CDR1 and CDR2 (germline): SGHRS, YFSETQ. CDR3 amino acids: CANSLAGGWGDTQYF. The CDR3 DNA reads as TGCGCCAACAGCTTGGCGGGGGGCTGGGGAGATACGCAGTATTTT.